The entry that follows covers one T cell receptor beta chain sequence. Produced via immunoSEQ multiplex PCR; TCRdb's table is partial and in-frame only. The data show approximately 120,000 clones, 85% to 95% seen once. The sample belongs to a study of control samples from healthy donors and cancer patients. The CDR3 has 16 amino acids. The V and J ends lost 5 bases and 1 base, in that order; junction bases with no gene match: 9. Germline values: CDR1 MNHEY, CDR2 SMNVEV (reference sequence). This TCR derives from an older man with head and neck cancer. V and J are TRBV27 and TRBJ2-3, with TRBD2 matching over 7 bases. Sequenced material: PBMCs. CDR3 sequence: CASSLVTSAGTDTQYF. DNA for the CDR3: TGTGCCAGCAGTCTGGTCACTAGCGCAGGCACAGATACGCAGTATTTT.